The 21 T cell receptor beta chains below all came from one sample that was sequenced in a study of blood T cell repertoires in COVID-19. Produced via immunoSEQ multiplex PCR; TCRdb's table is partial and in-frame only. The data contain 110,000 or so clones, about 83% of them singletons. Sequenced sample: peripheral blood. These receptors came from a man between 70 and 80 years old with acute or convalescent COVID-19.

V gene TRBV6-5 combines with J gene TRBJ1-1; D not resolved. V lost 11 bases and J 9 bases, leaving 19 bases between the germline ends. The CDR3 is 12 amino acids. The germline V gene encodes CDR1 MNHEY and CDR2 SVGAGI. CDR3 residues: CALARLQSQAFF. The CDR3, as DNA: TGTGCCCTCGCCAGGCTTCAAAGCCAAGCTTTCTTT.

The chain links TRBV29-1 to TRBJ2-2; possible D gene TRBD1, 6 bases. CDR1 is SQVTM and CDR2 is ANQGSEA in the germline V gene. V shed 6 bases and J shed 7 bases, with 18 bases lying between them. CDR3 length equals 14 residues. CDR3 nucleotides: TGCAGCGTCCGACAGGACTCCCGGGACGGGGAGCTGTTTTTT. It codes for CSVRQDSRDGELFF.

The V and J genes are TRBV5-6 and TRBJ2-1, with 9 bases lining up with TRBD2. The germline CDR1 and CDR2 sequences are SGHDT and YYEEEE. The V segment lost 3 bases and the J segment 0 bases; nucleotides outside the gene matches: 10. CDR3 length equals 18 residues. The CDR3 DNA follows: TGTGCCAGCAGCTACCCCCCAAGCGGGGGGCCCTCCTACAATGAGCAGTTCTTC. This codes for CASSYPPSGGPSYNEQFF.

The sample holds many counts of this clone. V is TRBV11-2 and J is TRBJ1-1; the D gene is possibly TRBD1 (6 bases). Germline V lookup: CDR1 SGHAT, CDR2 FQNNGV. Trimming took off 4 bases at V and 5 bases at J, with 17 bases between the two ends. The CDR3 spans 15 residues. CDR3 DNA: TGTGCCAGCAGCTCGAACCTACAGGGAAGGACTGAAGCTTTCTTT. Its translation is CASSSNLQGRTEAFF. Together with reference TRBV11-2 and TRBJ1-1, the CDR3 gives the full variable domain: EAGVAQSPRYKIIEKRQSVAFWCNPISGHATLYWYQQILGQGPKLLIQFQNNGVVDDSQLPKDRFSAERLKGVDSTLKIQPAKLEDSAVYLCASSSNLQGRTEAFFGQGTRLTVV.

The chain joins TRBV2 to TRBJ2-2, with a tentative D call TRBD1 (6 bases). Germline-derived CDR1 and CDR2 are SNHLY and FYNNEI. This CDR3 region has 15 residues. Trimming stripped 7 bases from V and 0 bases from J, with 12 bases between. Written as DNA, the CDR3 is TGTGCCAGCAAGAGACAGGCAACGAACACCGGGGAGCTGTTTTTT. Its translation: CASKRQATNTGELFF.

The chain employs TRBV7-2 and TRBJ2-3, with TRBD2 identical over 7 bases. The CDR3 covers 14 residues. Germline V gene data show CDR1 as SGHTA and CDR2 as FQGNSA. Trimming cost V 5 bases and J 7 bases; bases outside gene matches: 9. The CDR3, as DNA: TGTGCCAGCAGCCCACCGGGGACTACTTATACGCAGTATTTT. It encodes CASSPPGTTYTQYF. Based on the CDR3 plus reference TRBV7-2 and TRBJ2-3, the full variable domain is GAGVSQSPSNKVTEKGKDVELRCDPISGHTALYWYRQSLGQGLEFLIYFQGNSAPDKSGLPSDRFSAERTGGSVSTLTIQRTQQEDSAVYLCASSPPGTTYTQYFGPGTRLTVL.

J is TRBJ2-3 and V is TRBV5-4, with 9 bases lining up with TRBD2. CDR3 size: 18 residues. CDR1 is SGHNT, CDR2 YYREEE, per germline (reference sequence). With 2 bases clipped from V and 3 bases from J, the junction kept 13 bases outside the gene matches. CDR3 amino acids: CASSFMLFRLAGTDTQYF. The CDR3 nucleotides read TGTGCCAGCAGCTTCATGCTGTTCCGGCTAGCGGGGACAGATACGCAGTATTTT.

The gene calls are TRBV18 and TRBJ1-4; TRBD1 aligns across 7 bases. This CDR3 is built from 15 residues. The J segment lost 4 bases and the V segment lost 2 bases, leaving 4 bases of the junction unmatched. Per the germline V gene, CDR1 is KGHSH and CDR2 is LQKENI. This CDR3 is CASSPGQANNEKLFF. CDR3 bases: TGTGCCAGCTCACCAGGACAGGCGAATAATGAAAAACTGTTTTTT.

The chain couples TRBV18 to TRBJ1-6; D perhaps matches TRBD1 (5 bases). The length of the CDR3 is 15 residues. Trimming took off 3 bases at V and 6 bases at J, with 12 bases between the two ends. The germline V gene encodes CDR1 KGHSH and CDR2 LQKENI. The CDR3 sequence is CASSPGGVGNSPLHF. In DNA, the CDR3 is TGTGCCAGCTCACCGGGAGGGGTGGGTAATTCACCCCTCCACTTT.

The V call is TRBV27, the J call TRBJ2-7; 10 nucleotides agree with TRBD2. Germline V gives CDR1 MNHEY, CDR2 SMNVEV (reference sequence). Trimming took 6 bases from V and 6 from J; bases not matched to a gene: 11. The CDR3 extends over 15 amino acids. In DNA, the CDR3 is TGTGCCAGCAGCGGCGGTGCTAGCGGGAGTTCCGAGCAGTACTTC. Translated: CASSGGASGSSEQYF.

The chain recombines TRBV28 with TRBJ2-3; D not resolved. Trimming removed 7 bases at V and 0 bases at J, with 14 bases between. The CDR3 spans 15 residues. Germline values: CDR1 MDHEN, CDR2 SYDVKM. The CDR3 protein is CASIPGSSSTDTQYF. The CDR3 coding sequence is TGTGCCAGCATCCCAGGTTCTTCTAGCACAGATACGCAGTATTTT.

V gene TRBV5-8 combines with J gene TRBJ2-1, with TRBD2 matching over 10 bases. The ends lost 2 bases at V and 7 bases at J; junction bases unmatched: 6. Germline V lookup: CDR1 SGHTS, CDR2 YDEGEE. The CDR3 runs 15 residues. The chain's CDR3 is CASSFGLAGANEQFF. The CDR3 DNA reads TGTGCCAGCAGCTTTGGGCTAGCGGGGGCAAATGAGCAGTTCTTC.

This chain joins TRBV25-1 and TRBJ1-2; 10 bases map to TRBD1. Germline V gene data show CDR1 as MGHDK and CDR2 as SYGVNS. CDR3 size: 15 residues. With V trimmed by 6 bases and J by 5 bases, 9 bases remained unmatched. The CDR3 DNA follows: TGTGCCAGCAGCACCACGAGGACAGGGGGATATGGCTACACCTTC. This gives the protein CASSTTRTGGYGYTF.

V usage is TRBV7-3 and J usage is TRBJ2-2; TRBD1 aligns across 7 bases. Germline-derived CDR1 and CDR2 are SGHTA and FQGTGA. The V segment lost 2 bases and the J segment 5 bases; nucleotides outside the gene matches: 8. The CDR3 loop spans 16 amino acids. CDR3 loop: CASSLSGTAYTGELFF. The DNA of the CDR3 is TGTGCCAGCAGCTTATCCGGGACAGCTTATACCGGGGAGCTGTTTTTT.

The V and J genes are TRBV7-3 and TRBJ2-1; D is possibly TRBD2 (6 bases). V was pared by 2 bases and J by 0 bases, with 8 bases between. The germline V gene has CDR1 SGHTA and CDR2 FQGTGA. The CDR3 spans 15 residues. In DNA form, the CDR3 reads TGTGCCAGCAGCTTATCGGGAGCCTCCTACAATGAGCAGTTCTTC. Protein: CASSLSGASYNEQFF.

This sequence joins TRBV19 and TRBJ1-5; 7 nucleotides align to TRBD1. The CDR3 contains 15 residues. V was pared by 6 bases and J by 7 bases, with 12 bases of the junction left unmatched. Germline V gives CDR1 LNHDA, CDR2 SQIVND (reference sequence). Here the CDR3 DNA reads TGTGCCAGTAGACCTACAGGGGCAGGGAGGCAGCCCCAGCATTTT. Amino acids: CASRPTGAGRQPQHF.

The V gene is TRBV4-1, the J gene TRBJ1-1; 8 nucleotides match TRBD1. The CDR3 has 15 amino acids. Trimming took 2 bases from V and 3 from J; bases not matched to a gene: 5. Germline loops: CDR1 MGHRA, CDR2 YSYEKL. CDR3 protein: CASSQRDRLDTEAFF. In DNA, the CDR3 is TGCGCCAGCAGCCAAAGGGACAGGTTGGACACTGAAGCTTTCTTT.

The J gene is TRBJ1-1, the V gene TRBV19, with 9 bases that match TRBD1. The germline CDR1 and CDR2 sequences are LNHDA and SQIVND (reference sequence). CDR3 length equals 14 residues. Unmatched junction bases numbered 5, after V lost 3 bases and J lost 6 bases. CDR3 nucleotide sequence: TGTGCCAGTAGTATTCCGGGACAGGGTCCTGAAGCTTTCTTT. Amino acid sequence: CASSIPGQGPEAFF.

The V and J genes are TRBV7-8 and TRBJ2-3; the D gene is possibly TRBD1 (6 bases). CDR1 is SGHVS, CDR2 FQNEAQ, per germline. This CDR3 region has 16 residues. V shed 2 bases and J shed 1 base, with 13 bases lying between them. The CDR3 region has the DNA TGTGCCAGCAGCTTATTTAGTAACAGGGGCACAGATACGCAGTATTTT. It specifies CASSLFSNRGTDTQYF.

This clone was observed a handful of times. This rearrangement joins TRBV4-2 to TRBJ2-3, with 8 bases identical to TRBD1. J gave up 5 bases and V 1 base, and 2 bases lay outside the gene matches. CDR3 size: 14 residues. Germline lookup yields CDR1 LGHNA and CDR2 YNFKEQ. This chain's CDR3 is CASSQGTGKDTQYF. The CDR3 region has the DNA TGTGCCAGCAGCCAAGGGACAGGGAAAGATACGCAGTATTTT.

The chain combines TRBV3-1 (or the pseudogene TRBV3-2) with TRBJ2-5, with 11 positions matching TRBD2. V was pared by 4 bases and J by 5 bases, with 6 bases of the junction left unmatched. The CDR3 has 15 amino acids. CDR1 LGHDT and CDR2 YNNKEL come from the germline V gene (reference sequence). CDR3 sequence: CASSRLTSGTETQYF. The CDR3 nucleotides are TGTGCCAGCAGCCGTCTGACTAGCGGGACGGAGACCCAGTACTTC.